This T cell receptor (beta chain) was observed in a study of shared clonotypes between healthy human individuals. General study results and limits: The study found 4.5% to 6% of naive CD4 clonotypes shared across four donors.

Several immunoSEQ plates held equal portions of the genomic DNA taken from each subset. Sequencing used immunoSEQ multiplex PCR; TCRdb keeps in-frame clones, though not all of them. The repertoire holds under 600,000 clones, with about 98% as singletons. The CDR3 has 13 amino acids. Trimming stripped 7 bases from V and 1 base from J, with 10 bases between. Germline V gene sequence: CDR1 MNHEY, CDR2 SMNVEV (reference sequence). CD45RO negativity and positive selection for CCR7 defined naive CD8 cells, a population that excluded terminally differentiated effector memory CD45RA+ cells. Recent vaccinations or acute infections were absent in the healthy HIV-negative adult donors. The donors, all of them Caucasian adults, lived in Nashville, Tennessee. Worth noting for this clone: Its antigen remains unknown.

This chain uses TRBV27 with TRBJ1-1; maybe TRBD1 (5 bases). The clonotype was recovered from a man aged 25 to 40 in good health. Sequenced: naive CD8+ T cells sorted from blood. CDR3 sequence (DNA): TGTGCCAGCATGGGGGGAACGAACACTGAAGCTTTCTTT. It specifies CASMGGTNTEAFF.